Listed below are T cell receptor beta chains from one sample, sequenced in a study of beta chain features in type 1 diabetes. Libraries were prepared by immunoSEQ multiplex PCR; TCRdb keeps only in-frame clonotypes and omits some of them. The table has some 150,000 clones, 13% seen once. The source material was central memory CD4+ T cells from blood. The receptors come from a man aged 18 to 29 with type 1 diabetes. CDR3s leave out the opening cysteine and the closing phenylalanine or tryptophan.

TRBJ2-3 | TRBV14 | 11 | ASSRMATDTQY
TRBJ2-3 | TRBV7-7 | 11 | ASSFGESDTQY
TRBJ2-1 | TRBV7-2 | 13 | ASSRGSGAYNEQF
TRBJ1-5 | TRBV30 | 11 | AWAGDSNQPQH
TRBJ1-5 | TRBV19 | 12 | ASSAGGIDQPQH
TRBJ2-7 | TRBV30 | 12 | AWSVQGNSYEQY
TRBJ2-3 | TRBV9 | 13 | ASSPQGIGTDTQY
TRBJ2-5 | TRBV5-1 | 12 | ASSSTGGQETQY
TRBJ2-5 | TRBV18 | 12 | ASSPRQGTETQY
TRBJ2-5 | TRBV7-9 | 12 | ARDSGTGQETQY
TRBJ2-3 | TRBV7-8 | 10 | ASSSRTDTQY
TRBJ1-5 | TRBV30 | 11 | AWRADSNQPQH
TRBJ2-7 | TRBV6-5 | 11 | ASSSGQIYEQY
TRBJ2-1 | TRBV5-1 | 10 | ASSFRGDEQF
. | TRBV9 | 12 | ASSGGRGRNEQY
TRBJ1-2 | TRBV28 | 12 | ASSPGSANYGYT
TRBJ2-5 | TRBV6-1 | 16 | ASSETRFRGRGQETQY
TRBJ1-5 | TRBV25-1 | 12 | ASRETGGNQPQH
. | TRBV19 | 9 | ASRRGHEQY
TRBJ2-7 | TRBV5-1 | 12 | ASSSGADSYEQY
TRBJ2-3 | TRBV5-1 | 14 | ASSRSQGRSADTQY
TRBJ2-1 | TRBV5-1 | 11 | ASKAVSYNEQF
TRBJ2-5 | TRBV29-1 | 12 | SVEFGAKGETQY
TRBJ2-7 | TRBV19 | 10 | ATKGTTYEQY
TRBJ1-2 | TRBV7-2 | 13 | ASSPRNLIIYGYT
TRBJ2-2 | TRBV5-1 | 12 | ASSLDREAGELF
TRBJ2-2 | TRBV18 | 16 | ASSQGQGTASGTGELF
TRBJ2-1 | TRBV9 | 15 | ASSVGPGLAGYNEQF
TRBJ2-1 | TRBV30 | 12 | AWSVGGPNNEQF
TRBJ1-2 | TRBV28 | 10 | ASSQANYGYT
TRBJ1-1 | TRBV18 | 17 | ASSPSLFRDRGHSTEAF
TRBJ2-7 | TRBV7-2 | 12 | ASSPDRVAPPQY
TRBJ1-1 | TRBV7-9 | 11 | ASSLRGREGAF
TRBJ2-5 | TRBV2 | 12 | ASSGGSSGETQY
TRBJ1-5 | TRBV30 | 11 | AWAGLLGQPQH
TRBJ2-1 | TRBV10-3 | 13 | ATLGRPGEVGEQF
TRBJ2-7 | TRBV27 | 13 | ASSPRDGADYEQY
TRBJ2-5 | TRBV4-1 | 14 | ASSQDKSQGPRTQY
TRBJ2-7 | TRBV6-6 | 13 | ASSYNSGGGYEQY
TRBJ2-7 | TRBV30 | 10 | AQRGSSYEQY
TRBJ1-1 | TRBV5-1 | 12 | ASSLGTENTEAF
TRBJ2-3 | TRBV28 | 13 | ASSLVASGADTQY
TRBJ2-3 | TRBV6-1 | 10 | ASRGLGDTQY
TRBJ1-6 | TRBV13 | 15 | ASSLGRFARQPAPLH
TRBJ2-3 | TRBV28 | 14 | ASSSASGLSTDTQY
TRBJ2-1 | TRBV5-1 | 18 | ASSLARLSGGRSSYNEQF
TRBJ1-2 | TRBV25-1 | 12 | ASSYGDRSYGYT
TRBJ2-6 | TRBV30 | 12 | ASPSGSGANVLT
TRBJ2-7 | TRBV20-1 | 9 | SPGGGDEQY
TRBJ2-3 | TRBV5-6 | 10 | ASSLLTDTQY
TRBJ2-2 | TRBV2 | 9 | ASRKEGELF